This T cell receptor (beta chain) was identified during a study of CD8+ T cells in alopecia areata. As for the study in general: The drug, oral tofacitinib, was given to treated patients at 5 to 10 mg twice daily. Study-level results: Affected lesional scalp, above all in alopecia totalis/universalis, was more clonal than normal scalp. Tofacitinib significantly brought down scalp clonality and expanded CD8+ clones among top 100.

The V gene lost 5 bases and the J gene lost 8 bases, with 18 bases spanning the gap. This CDR3 comprises 13 residues. The germline gives CDR1 SQVTM, CDR2 ANQGSEA. Indicated treatment: oral pan-JAK inhibitor, 5-10 mg twice daily. Isolation of CD4+ and CD8+ T cells from PBMCs was achieved by sorting. RNA was isolated and reverse transcribed to cDNA, the sequencing template. The method was immunoSEQ multiplex PCR; TCRdb's version includes in-frame clones alone and lacks a portion of them. The repertoire holds 200,000 to 250,000 clones, with over 60% as singletons. On this clone itself: Its antigen is unknown.

V gene TRBV29-1 combines with J gene TRBJ1-2, with D possibly matching TRBD1 (5 bases). The input for sequencing was CD4+ T cells sorted from blood, taken at week 4, from a patient treated with tofacitinib. The TCR originated in a human donor with alopecia areata. The CDR3 bases are TGCAGCGTTCAGAGGGGTTCCCTTCTAGGCTACACCTTC. Translation: CSVQRGSLLGYTF.